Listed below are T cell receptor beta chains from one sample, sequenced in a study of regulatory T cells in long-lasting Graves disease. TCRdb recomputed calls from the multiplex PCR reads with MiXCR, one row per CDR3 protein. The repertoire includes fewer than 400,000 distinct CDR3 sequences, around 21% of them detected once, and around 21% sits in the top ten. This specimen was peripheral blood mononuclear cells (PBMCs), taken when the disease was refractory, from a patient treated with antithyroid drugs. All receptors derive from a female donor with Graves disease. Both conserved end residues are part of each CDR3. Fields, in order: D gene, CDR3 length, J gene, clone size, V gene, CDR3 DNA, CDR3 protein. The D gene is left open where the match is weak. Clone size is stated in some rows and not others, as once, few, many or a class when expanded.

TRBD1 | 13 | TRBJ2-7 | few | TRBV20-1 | TGCAGTGCCGACGGGACAGCTCACTACGAGCAGTACTTC | CSADGTAHYEQYF
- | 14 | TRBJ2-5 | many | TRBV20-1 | TGCAGTGCTAGCCCCCTTGGCGTGCAAGAGACCCAGTACTTC | CSASPLGVQETQYF
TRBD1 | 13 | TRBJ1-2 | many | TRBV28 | TGTGCCAGCACCTCTGACAGGGACTATGGCTACACCTTC | CASTSDRDYGYTF
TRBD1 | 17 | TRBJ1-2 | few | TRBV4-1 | TGCGCCAGCAGCCAAGATCTGCCACCGGGACAGGGGTATGGCTACACCTTC | CASSQDLPPGQGYGYTF
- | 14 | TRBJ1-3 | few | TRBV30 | TGTGCCTGGAGTAAGCAGGGAACTGGAAACACCATATATTTT | CAWSKQGTGNTIYF
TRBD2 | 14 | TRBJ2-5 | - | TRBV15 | TGTGCCACCAGCTCCCGGACTAGCCAAGAGACCCAGTACTTC | CATSSRTSQETQYF
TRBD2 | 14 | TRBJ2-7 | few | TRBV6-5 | TGTGCCAGCAGTTATACTAGCGGGAGTTCCGAGCAGTACTTC | CASSYTSGSSEQYF
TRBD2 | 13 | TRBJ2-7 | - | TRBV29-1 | TGCAGCGTTGGGGGCGGGAGGCCCTACGAGCAGTACTTC | CSVGGGRPYEQYF
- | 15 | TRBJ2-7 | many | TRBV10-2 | TGCGCCAGCGACGGGAAGGGGGAGGGCCTTTACGAGCAGTACTTC | CASDGKGEGLYEQYF
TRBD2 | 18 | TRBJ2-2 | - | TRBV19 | TGTGCCAGTAGTTTGATAGGGACTAGCGGGAGGCCCACCGGGGAGCTGTTTTTT | CASSLIGTSGRPTGELFF
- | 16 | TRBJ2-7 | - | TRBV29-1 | TGCAGCGTTGAAGATCTTCAAGGGACGGAGTACTACGAGCAGTACTTC | CSVEDLQGTEYYEQYF
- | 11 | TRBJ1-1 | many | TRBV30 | TGTGCCTCCAGACAAGACTTTGAAGCTTTCTTT | CASRQDFEAFF
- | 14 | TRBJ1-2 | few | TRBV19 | TGTGCCAGTAAGAGTGAAGGGGGTAACTATGGCTACACCTTC | CASKSEGGNYGYTF
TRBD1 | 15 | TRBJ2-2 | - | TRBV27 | TGTGCCAGCTGGCCTGACAGGGCTGGGGGCGGGGAGCTGTTTTTT | CASWPDRAGGGELFF
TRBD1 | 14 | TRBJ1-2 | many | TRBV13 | TGTGCCAGCAGCTTGGGACAGGGGGCAAAAGGCTACACCTTC | CASSLGQGAKGYTF
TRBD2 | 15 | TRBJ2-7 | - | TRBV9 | TGTGCCAGCAGCGTAGGAGCGGGAGGGCCTCACGAGCAGTACTTC | CASSVGAGGPHEQYF
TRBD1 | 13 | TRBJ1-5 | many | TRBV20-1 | TGCAGTGCAAACAGGGGGCCGGATCAGCCCCAGCATTTT | CSANRGPDQPQHF